The clone carrying this TCR beta chain was counted many times. This sample stems from a study of low-dose radiotherapy and immunotherapy resistance in tumors. Overall study: The study delivered 0.5 Gy per fraction every 2 weeks to Cohort 1, totaling 6.5 Gy.

Primers targeting TRAV and TRBV primed first-strand cDNA, covering alpha and beta chains. It was with a constant-region primer and a V-primer adapter that TCRs were amplified over around 18 PCR cycles. TCRdb re-analysed the reads in MiXCR, keeping a single row per CDR3 protein. This table has about 58,000 distinct CDR3 sequences, approximately 22% appearing once. Time point meaning: after trial treatment. Treatment indicated: LDRT plus nivolumab, ipilimumab, low-dose cyclophosphamide and aspirin (RACIN trial). Those eligible were patients bearing advanced solid tumors lacking tumor-infiltrating lymphocytes. The CDR3 sequence is 14 residues long. Looked up from germline, CDR1 is MDHEN and CDR2 is SYDVKM. Trimming removed 5 bases at V and 2 bases at J, with 13 bases between.

The chain uses TRBV28 and TRBJ2-7; D is tentatively TRBD1 or TRBD2 (5 bases each). Sequences were derived from PBMCs, sampled after low-dose radiotherapy plus immunotherapy. The origin of this receptor is a male donor with prostate cancer. The CDR3 loop reads CASSPRDGPYEQYF. The CDR3 DNA sequence: TGTGCCAGCAGTCCCCGGGACGGGCCCTACGAGCAGTACTTC. Full variable domain (missing parts from reference TRBV28 and TRBJ2-7): DVKVTQSSRYLVKRTGEKVFLECVQDMDHENMFWYRQDPGLGLRLIYFSYDVKMKEKGDIPEGYSVSREKKERFSLILESASTNQTSMYLCASSPRDGPYEQYFGPGTRLTVT.